This T cell receptor beta chain was profiled in a study of beta chain features in type 1 diabetes. Whole-study findings and limits: Shorter TCRB CDR3s, moderately but significantly so, were found in Type 1 diabetes patients in all four CD4+ subsets.

As every portion of the isolated RNA was reverse transcribed, the sequencing read expressed TCRB transcripts. Only in-frame clones appear in the TCRdb table, and some are missing; sequencing was by immunoSEQ multiplex PCR. This sample has 500,000 to 800,000 clones, with roughly an eighth found just once. Germline lookup yields CDR1 SGHRS and CDR2 YFSETQ. CDR3 size: 15 residues. Deletions cut 4 bases from V and 0 bases from J, with 8 bases between. With respect to this clone: Its antigen is undetermined.

The sample consisted of naive CD4+ T cells from blood. J is TRBJ2-6 and V is TRBV5-1, with no clear D. The receptor was derived from a man aged 25-45 years with type 1 diabetes. The CDR3 DNA sequence: TGCGCCAGCAGCCCGGACGGCTCTGGGGCCAACGTCCTGACTTTC. Amino acids: CASSPDGSGANVLTF.